The 17 T cell receptor beta chains below come from one sample, sequenced in a study of blood T cell repertoires in COVID-19. TCRdb's copy holds only in-frame clones and misses some; the assay was immunoSEQ multiplex PCR. The sample has 250,000 to 350,000 clones, roughly 88% seen once. What was sequenced was peripheral blood. Source of these receptors: a woman in her forties or fifties with active or convalescent COVID-19.

The gene calls are TRBV19 and TRBJ2-7; TRBD2 matches at 9 bases. The CDR3 totals 16 residues. Germline V CDR1 and CDR2: LNHDA, SQIVND (reference sequence). J gave up 3 bases and V 5 bases, and 11 bases lay outside the gene matches. The CDR3 coding sequence is TGTGCCAGTAGTCAACGTAGCGGGAGCAATTTCTACGAGCAGTACTTC. Residues: CASSQRSGSNFYEQYF.

This clone was detected only a few times. Here the CDR3 DNA reads TGTGCCAGCAGTGAAGGTATCAGGGTGACTTACGAGCAGTACTTC. Amino acid sequence: CASSEGIRVTYEQYF. The chain joins TRBV6-1 to TRBJ2-7; TRBD1 might be the D (5 bases). Trimming stripped 1 base from V and 4 bases from J, with 14 bases between. Germline V gene lookup returns CDR1 MNHNS and CDR2 SASEGT. CDR3 length: 15 residues.

V gene TRBV5-5 combines with J gene TRBJ1-5; TRBD1 is a possible D gene (6 bases). V lost 0 bases and J lost 4, with 14 bases in between. The germline V gene has CDR1 SGHKS and CDR2 YYEKEE (reference sequence). The CDR3 is 16 amino acids. The CDR3 loop is CASSLVGQGRNQPQHF. The CDR3 DNA sequence: TGTGCCAGCAGCTTGGTTGGGCAGGGGCGGAATCAGCCCCAGCATTTT.

The V gene is TRBV2, the J gene TRBJ1-5, with D unresolved. Germline V gene lookup returns CDR1 SNHLY and CDR2 FYNNEI. The V and J ends lost 6 bases and 4 bases respectively, with 16 bases between them. There are 15 residues in the CDR3. In DNA, the CDR3 is TGTGCCAGCAGCCCCAGAGGCCATGGGAATCAGCCCCAGCATTTT. Amino acid sequence: CASSPRGHGNQPQHF.

There are a few counts of this clone. This chain connects TRBV11-2 to TRBJ2-1; 11 bases are a match to TRBD2. Germline V lookup: CDR1 SGHAT, CDR2 FQNNGV. This CDR3 is built from 15 residues. The ends lost 5 bases at V and 7 bases at J; junction bases unmatched: 7. CDR3 DNA sequence: TGTGCCAGCAGCATAACTAGCGGGAGTCGAAATGAGCAGTTCTTC. Residues: CASSITSGSRNEQFF.

This rearrangement joins TRBV4-3 to TRBJ2-1; D might be TRBD2 (6 bases). The V end was cut by 1 base, the J end by 5 bases, with 15 bases between. This CDR3 spans 16 amino acids. Germline CDR1 and CDR2: LGHNA and YSLEER. CDR3 sequence: CASSQGYRGINNEQFF. DNA of the CDR3: TGCGCCAGCAGCCAAGGGTATCGGGGGATTAACAATGAGCAGTTCTTC.

The chain employs TRBV7-2 and TRBJ2-1; TRBD1 agrees at 7 bases. This CDR3 is 15 amino acids long. V trimming: 5 bases; J trimming: 0 bases; junction bases outside the gene matches: 4. CDR1 is SGHTA, CDR2 FQGNSA, per germline. CDR3 nucleotide sequence: TGTGCCAGCAGCCATAGGGACAGCTCCTACAATGAGCAGTTCTTC. Translating it yields CASSHRDSSYNEQFF.

J is TRBJ2-5 and V is TRBV5-1; 9 bases fit TRBD1. The CDR3 has 14 residues. The trim removed 3 bases at V and 4 bases at J, leaving 4 bases unmatched. Germline V gene lookup returns CDR1 SGHRS and CDR2 YFSETQ. Written as DNA, the CDR3 is TGCGCCAGCAGCTGGAGACAGGGGGTAGAGACCCAGTACTTC. Translation gives CASSWRQGVETQYF.

The chain recombines TRBV5-3 with TRBJ1-4; maybe TRBD1 (6 bases). TRBV5-3 is noted as an ORF with a role that remains uncertain. Trimming left V 3 bases short and J 10 bases short, with 16 bases between. There are 14 residues in the CDR3. Written as DNA, the CDR3 is TGTGCCAGAAGCTGGGCCGGGACCAGGGGAAAACTGTTTTTT. This sequence encodes CARSWAGTRGKLFF.

This rearrangement joins TRBV5-5 to TRBJ2-7, with no clear D. The V gene's germline CDR1 is SGHKS and CDR2 YYEKEE (reference sequence). This CDR3 has 12 amino acids. Trimming cost V 6 bases and J 3 bases, with 10 bases left between them. CDR3 nucleotides: TGTGCCAGCACCGCGGATTTCTACGAGCAGTACTTC. The encoded protein is CASTADFYEQYF.

The V call is TRBV28, the J call TRBJ2-3; possibly TRBD2 for D (5 bases). CDR1 and CDR2 (germline): MDHEN, SYDVKM. The ends were cut back, 7 bases at V and 4 bases at J, with 12 bases in the middle. This CDR3 comprises 13 residues. The CDR3 bases are TGTGCCAGCACCGGGGAGCTCCCAGATACGCAGTATTTT. It encodes CASTGELPDTQYF.

The J gene is TRBJ1-4, the V gene TRBV7-2; 8 nucleotides agree with TRBD1. Per the germline V gene, CDR1 is SGHTA and CDR2 is FQGNSA. V lost 5 bases to trimming and J lost 6 bases; unmatched junction nucleotides: 5. This CDR3 is 14 amino acids long. The chain's CDR3 is CASSPGQAYEKLFF. The CDR3, as DNA: TGTGCCAGCAGCCCGGGACAGGCCTATGAAAAACTGTTTTTT. Supplemented by reference TRBV7-2 and TRBJ1-4, the full variable domain reads GAGVSQSPSNKVTEKGKDVELRCDPISGHTALYWYRQSLGQGLEFLIYFQGNSAPDKSGLPSDRFSAERTGGSVSTLTIQRTQQEDSAVYLCASSPGQAYEKLFFGSGTQLSVL.

V is TRBV4-2 and J is TRBJ1-1; D is uncertain. Germline CDR1 and CDR2: LGHNA and YNFKEQ. V was pared by 1 base and J by 4 bases, with 7 bases between. This CDR3 has 13 residues. The CDR3 loop is CASSQGSVTEAFF. DNA for the CDR3: TGTGCCAGCAGCCAAGGTTCGGTCACTGAAGCTTTCTTT.

CDR3 nucleotides: TGTGCCAGCAGCTCGATGGGACAGGGGATCACCGGGGAGCTGTTTTTT. This codes for CASSSMGQGITGELFF. The rearrangement joins TRBV7-3 to TRBJ2-2; 10 positions match TRBD1. This CDR3 is built from 16 residues. Germline CDR1 SGHTA, CDR2 FQGTGA. With V trimmed by 4 bases and J by 4 bases, 6 bases remained unmatched.

The CDR3 DNA reads as TGTGCCAGCAGTTCATACAGGGGGGAGACCCAGTACTTC. Protein product: CASSSYRGETQYF. The chain is built from TRBV6-2 or TRBV6-3 and TRBJ2-5; 8 bases fit TRBD1. The CDR3 covers 13 residues. The germline gives CDR1 MNHEY, CDR2 SVGEGT. Germline trimming cut 4 bases from V and 5 bases from J; bases unmatched to any gene: 3.

This clone was seen a handful of times. At one boundary the junction diverges from the germline segment, which might be a read error. This sequence joins TRBV6-6 and TRBJ2-7, with D unclear. CDR1 is MNHNY, CDR2 SVGAGI, per germline (reference sequence). The CDR3 sequence is 12 residues long. The CDR3 sequence is CASRPPSGLLGF. CDR3 bases: TGTGCCAGCAGACCTCCTAGTGGATTACTGGGCTTC.

This chain links TRBV28 with TRBJ2-1; TRBD2 agrees at 10 bases. V lost 6 bases to trimming and J lost 5 bases; unmatched junction nucleotides: 7. CDR3 length: 15 residues. Looked up from germline, CDR1 is MDHEN and CDR2 is SYDVKM. The CDR3 loop is CASSPSGRANNEQFF. DNA of the CDR3: TGTGCCAGCAGCCCGAGCGGGAGGGCCAACAATGAGCAGTTCTTC.